This T cell receptor (beta chain) was captured in a study of cytomegalovirus exposure and HLA in healthy donors. A word on this clone: Its specificity is not known.

The PCR had 60 Vbeta and 13 Jbeta primers. Clones were sequenced by immunoSEQ multiplex PCR, and TCRdb holds only the in-frame ones, with some missing. Among 150,000 or so clones listed, approximately 83% were seen once. CDR3 length: 13 amino acids. Germline V lookup: CDR1 MNHEY, CDR2 SMNVEV (reference sequence). J was trimmed by 4 bases and V by 6 bases; bases with no gene match: 5. Study-wide results and limits: A missense variant in DCLRE1C was later tied to TCR beta V- and J-gene trimming.

Sequences were obtained from PBMCs. The chain carries TRBV27 and TRBJ1-2, with 7 nucleotides matching TRBD1. This clonotype was obtained from a man aged 18 to 29 in good health and CMV-seropositive. In DNA, the CDR3 is TGTGCCAGCAGACGCGGGACAGCCTATGGCTACACCTTC. Amino acids: CASRRGTAYGYTF.